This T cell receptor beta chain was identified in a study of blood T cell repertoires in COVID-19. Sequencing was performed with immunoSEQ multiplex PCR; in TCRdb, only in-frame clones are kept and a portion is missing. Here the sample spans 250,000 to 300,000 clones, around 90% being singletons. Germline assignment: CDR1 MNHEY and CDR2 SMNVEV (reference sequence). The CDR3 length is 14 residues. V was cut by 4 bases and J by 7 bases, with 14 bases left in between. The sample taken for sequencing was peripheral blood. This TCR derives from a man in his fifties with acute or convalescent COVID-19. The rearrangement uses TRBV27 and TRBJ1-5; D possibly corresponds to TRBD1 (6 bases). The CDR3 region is CASSSETGGQPQHF. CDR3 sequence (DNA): TGTGCCAGCAGTTCCGAGACAGGAGGCCAGCCCCAGCATTTT.